This T cell receptor beta chain was recovered during a study of T cells in Graves' hyperthyroidism and ophthalmopathy. Study information: Peripheral blood was secured at the point of initial diagnosis, before any treatment.

Hyperthyroidism in the patients, aged 18 to 65, was newly diagnosed and under 2 months in duration. Those patients with uncontrolled infection, other autoimmune disease, pregnancy or lactation were excluded. From RNA transcripts, TCR beta CDR3 regions were amplified. Researchers ran a first-round RT-PCR on the TCR CDR3 using the HTBI primer set. TCRdb analysed the multiplex PCR reads with MiXCR anew, one entry per CDR3 protein. The sample carries around 300,000 distinct CDR3 sequences, approximately 14% recorded once. J was trimmed by 7 bases and V by 0 bases; bases with no gene match: 7. There are 15 residues in the CDR3. Germline assignment: CDR1 SGHNT and CDR2 YENEEA. This clonotype came up many times. Its antigen is unknown. Study-level points and caveats: Researchers found most expanded thyroid clonotypes above 0.001 in blood as well.

The chain uses TRBV11-3 and TRBJ2-3, with 7 bases fitting TRBD1. The receptor's source is a woman aged 50 to 60 with Graves' hyperthyroidism that later progressed to Graves' ophthalmopathy. Input material: blood. This CDR3 reads CASSLDGTVGNTQYF. The CDR3 DNA reads TGTGCCAGCAGCTTAGATGGGACAGTTGGGAATACGCAGTATTTT.